Reported below is one T cell receptor (beta chain). V lost 0 bases and J 4 bases, leaving 12 bases between the germline ends. CDR3 length: 15 residues. The germline CDR1 and CDR2 sequences are LGHNA and YNFKEQ. This record belongs to a study of response to subunit inactivated influenza vaccine. TCRdb recomputed calls from the RT-PCR reads with MiXCR, one row per CDR3 protein. The table records approximately 530,000 distinct CDR3 sequences, less than 7.5% of them present only once. This specimen consisted of PBMCs from blood, obtained less than 30 months after vaccination. This sequence was found in a man between 45 and 75 years old who received an inactivated influenza vaccine. The chain joins TRBV4-2 to TRBJ2-5, with D unclear. The CDR3 reads CASSQEQIWRETQYF. The CDR3 bases are TGTGCCAGCAGCCAAGAACAAATTTGGCGAGAGACCCAGTACTTC.